One and the same sample provided the 27 T cell receptor beta chains below, sequenced in a study of CD8+CD57+ T cells in acquired aplastic anemia. Patients selected for sequencing had displayed CD8+CD57+ cell expansion by flow cytometry. TCR beta VDJ and CDR3 profiling used genomic DNA as template. A single record per CDR3 protein comes from TCRdb applying MiXCR to the reads. The sample includes 95,000 to 150,000 distinct CDR3 sequences, roughly 40% of them seen just once. Input material: sorted CD4+, CD8+, or CD8+CD57+ T cells (not recorded which) from PBMCs. The receptors come from a human donor with aplastic anemia.

This clonotype was observed a few times. The V call is TRBV29-1, the J call TRBJ2-1, with a tentative D call TRBD2 (5 bases). The germline CDR1 and CDR2 sequences are SQVTM and ANQGSEA. The V end lost 3 bases, the J end lost 4 bases, and 7 bases lay between the germline ends. The CDR3 spans 12 residues. In nucleotides, the CDR3 is TGCAGCGTTGAGGGAGCGTACAATGAGCAGTTCTTC. Its protein product is CSVEGAYNEQFF.

This clonotype was recorded at least ten times. This chain uses TRBV29-1 with TRBJ1-1; D call uncertain. This CDR3 has 13 residues. CDR1 is SQVTM, CDR2 ANQGSEA, per germline. V dropped 7 bases and J dropped 2 bases, with 14 bases sitting between them. The CDR3 DNA sequence: TGCAGCGCCTCGGCGGGGATAAACACTGAAGCTTTCTTT. Its protein is CSASAGINTEAFF.

This clonotype has ten or more counts. This chain uses TRBV20-1 with TRBJ2-3; a possible D gene is TRBD1 (5 bases). The germline gives CDR1 DFQATT, CDR2 SNEGSKA (reference sequence). The CDR3 is 14 residues long. V gave up 6 bases and J gave up 5 bases, with 18 bases separating them. CDR3 sequence: CSARARILGDTQYF. The CDR3 DNA follows: TGCAGTGCCAGGGCTAGGATTCTGGGAGATACGCAGTATTTT.

The chain employs TRBV15 and TRBJ2-5; TRBD2 might be the D (6 bases). This CDR3 region has 13 residues. The germline V gene has CDR1 LNHNV and CDR2 YYDKDF (reference sequence). Trimming left V 5 bases short and J 5 bases short, with 12 bases between. The CDR3: CATSRNGGETQYF. DNA of the CDR3: TGTGCCACCAGCCGAAATGGGGGGGAGACCCAGTACTTC.

The genes are TRBV15 and TRBJ1-4; 7 nucleotides align to TRBD1. This CDR3 region has 15 residues. Unmatched junction bases numbered 8, after V lost 3 bases and J lost 7 bases. Germline V CDR1 and CDR2: LNHNV, YYDKDF (reference sequence). As DNA, the CDR3 is TGTGCCACCAGCAGGCGAAGACAGGGTAGTGAAAAACTGTTTTTT. Protein sequence: CATSRRRQGSEKLFF.

By proportion, this clonotype is medium-sized. The rearrangement links TRBV19 to TRBJ1-2; D is unclear. The V and J ends lost 7 bases and 7 bases respectively, with 10 bases between them. CDR1 is LNHDA and CDR2 is SQIVND in the germline V gene (reference sequence). The CDR3 is made up of 11 amino acids. The CDR3 region is CASNRDGGYTF. In DNA, the CDR3 is TGTGCCAGTAACAGAGACGGTGGCTACACCTTC.

V gene TRBV10-3 combines with J gene TRBJ2-7, with D possibly being TRBD2 (5 bases). V dropped 3 bases and J dropped 4 bases, with 13 bases sitting between them. The germline gives CDR1 ENHRY, CDR2 SYGVKD. CDR3 length: 14 residues. CDR3 coding DNA: TGTGCCATCAGTGATGGTCTAGGCGGGTACGAGCAGTACTTC. Protein product: CAISDGLGGYEQYF.

This clonotype has ten or more counts. The V gene is TRBV5-1, the J gene TRBJ2-7, with 12 nucleotides matching TRBD2. Germline assignment: CDR1 SGHRS and CDR2 YFSETQ. This CDR3 region has 16 residues. J gave up 4 bases and V 4 bases, and 9 bases lay outside the gene matches. The CDR3 sequence is CASSARTSGDRYEQYF. For the CDR3, the DNA is TGCGCCAGCAGCGCCCGGACTAGCGGGGACAGATACGAGCAGTACTTC.

This clonotype was detected only a few times. The rearrangement uses TRBV29-1 and TRBJ1-2; D not certain. The CDR3 consists of 12 residues. V gave up 4 bases and J gave up 4 bases, with 10 bases separating them. CDR1 SQVTM and CDR2 ANQGSEA come from the germline V gene. The CDR3 DNA is TGCAGCGTTGGGTGGGCAGGCTATGGCTACACCTTC. Its protein product is CSVGWAGYGYTF.

This clonotype was found many times. This CDR3 reads CASKLGGSTQYF. The CDR3 nucleotides are TGTGCCAGCAAATTGGGGGGGAGTACGCAGTATTTT. The V gene is TRBV13, the J gene TRBJ2-3, with 7 positions matching TRBD2. Unmatched junction bases numbered 6, after V lost 7 bases and J lost 8 bases. The germline gives CDR1 PRHDT, CDR2 FYEKMQ (reference sequence). This CDR3 has 12 residues. Full variable domain (remainder filled in from reference TRBV13 and TRBJ2-3): AAGVIQSPRHLIKEKRETATLKCYPIPRHDTVYWYQQGPGQDPQFLISFYEKMQSDKGSIPDRFSAQQFSDYHSELNMSSLELGDSALYFCASKLGGSTQYFGPGTRLTVL.

V usage is TRBV9 and J usage is TRBJ1-2, with TRBD1 identical over 7 bases. V trimming: 5 bases; J trimming: 4 bases; junction bases outside the gene matches: 5. The CDR3 contains 13 residues. CDR1 and CDR2 from the germline V gene are SGDLS and YYNGEE. The CDR3 DNA follows: TGTGCCAGCAGGTACAGGGGTACCTATGGCTACACCTTC. Its translation: CASRYRGTYGYTF.

This sequence joins TRBV11-2 and TRBJ2-2; D perhaps matches TRBD2 (6 bases). The V gene lost 1 base and the J gene lost 6 bases, with 9 bases spanning the gap. The length of the CDR3 is 14 residues. Germline V gene lookup returns CDR1 SGHAT and CDR2 FQNNGV. CDR3: CASSLAGVAGELFF. In DNA, the CDR3 is TGTGCCAGCAGCTTAGCGGGGGTCGCCGGGGAGCTGTTTTTT.

As regards this clonotype: One junction end does not reproduce the germline sequence, and a read error may be involved. This chain links TRBV2 with TRBJ2-7, with 7 bases aligning to TRBD1. The CDR3 has 14 residues. Germline V gives CDR1 SNHLY, CDR2 FYNNEI. The CDR3 nucleotides are TGTGCTAGACGCCTCGCCGGGACAGCAAACGAGCAATACTTC. It codes for CARRLAGTANEQYF.

V gene TRBV10-2 combines with J gene TRBJ1-2; D is uncertain. The CDR3 loop spans 12 amino acids. V was clipped by 6 bases and J by 5 bases, with 10 bases between them. Germline V gene lookup returns CDR1 WSHSY and CDR2 SAAADI. As DNA, the CDR3 is TGCGCCAGCAGCCAGACCTCTTATGGCTACACCTTC. Its protein is CASSQTSYGYTF.

This clonotype was seen only once. The CDR3 sequence is CASSARGFSPLHF. The CDR3 coding sequence is TGTGCCAGCAGCGCCCGAGGGTTTTCACCCCTCCACTTT. This chain connects TRBV7-2 to TRBJ1-6; no clear D. Germline loops: CDR1 SGHTA, CDR2 FQGNSA. V was trimmed by 5 bases and J by 9 bases, leaving 11 bases between them. The CDR3 is 13 residues long.

This clonotype was counted ten times or more. This sequence joins TRBV20-1 and TRBJ2-3; D uncertain. Trimming cost V 3 bases and J 2 bases, with 9 bases left between them. CDR3 length equals 13 residues. CDR1 and CDR2 (germline): DFQATT, SNEGSKA (reference sequence). CDR3 residues: CSASRFSTDTQYF. The CDR3 bases are TGCAGTGCTAGTCGCTTTTCCACAGATACGCAGTATTTT.

This clonotype was observed a single time. The rearrangement uses TRBV19 and TRBJ1-5; D is possibly TRBD1 (5 bases). The CDR3 length is 13 residues. The germline V gene encodes CDR1 LNHDA and CDR2 SQIVND (reference sequence). Trimming removed 1 base at V and 5 bases at J, with 6 bases between. The CDR3 sequence: CASSIVGDQPQHF. CDR3 coding DNA: TGTGCCAGTAGTATAGTAGGGGATCAGCCCCAGCATTTT.

V is TRBV20-1 and J is TRBJ1-6, with 9 bases aligning to TRBD1. V shed 3 bases and J 9 bases; nucleotides not matched to a gene: 6. The germline V gene has CDR1 DFQATT and CDR2 SNEGSKA (reference sequence). This CDR3 is built from 14 residues. The CDR3, as DNA: TGCAGTGCTAGGACGGGACAGGGAGGTTCACCCCTCCACTTT. Protein sequence: CSARTGQGGSPLHF.

This clonotype has at least ten counts. This chain joins TRBV9 and TRBJ2-5; D gene ambiguous. The CDR3 loop spans 12 amino acids. CDR1 SGDLS and CDR2 YYNGEE come from the germline V gene. V shed 0 bases and J shed 4 bases, with 4 bases lying between them. The CDR3 bases are TGTGCCAGCAGCGTAGGGGGAGAGACCCAGTACTTC. The encoded protein is CASSVGGETQYF. Complete variable domain (other parts from reference TRBV9 and TRBJ2-5): DSGVTQTPKHLITATGQRVTLRCSPRSGDLSVYWYQQSLDQGLQFLIQYYNGEERAKGNILERFSAQQFPDLHSELNLSSLELGDSALYFCASSVGGETQYFGPGTRLLVL.

This clonotype has at least ten counts. The chain employs TRBV24-1 and TRBJ1-2, with 7 bases lining up with TRBD1. Germline CDR1 is KGHDR and CDR2 is SFDVKD. The CDR3 extends over 15 amino acids. After removal of 2 bases from V and 1 base from J, the junction contained 3 bases not matched to a gene. The CDR3 DNA reads as TGTGCCACCAGTGATTACAACAGGGGTAACTATGGCTACACCTTC. It specifies CATSDYNRGNYGYTF.

This clonotype was counted ten times or more. The chain uses TRBV2 and TRBJ1-1; no reliable D call. Germline CDR1 reads SNHLY; CDR2 reads FYNNEI. The germline V and J ends were trimmed by 6 bases and 4 bases, with 9 bases remaining between them. The CDR3 length is 12 residues. In DNA form, the CDR3 reads TGTGCCAGCAGCGAATCGGGCACTGAAGCTTTCTTT. As protein: CASSESGTEAFF.

With respect to this clonotype: Mismatch with germline at one junction end may stem from a read error. This chain uses TRBV6-2 or TRBV6-3 with TRBJ1-2, with 9 bases matching TRBD1. The CDR3 consists of 15 residues. Per germline, CDR1 MNHEY and CDR2 SVGEGT. CDR3 residues: CAGSALLGQGNGYTF. The CDR3 region has the DNA TGTGCCGGCAGTGCCCTTCTCGGACAGGGGAATGGCTACACCTTC.

This chain links TRBV10-3 with TRBJ2-7; the match to TRBD1 covers 7 bases. J lost 2 bases, V lost 3 bases, and 4 bases had no gene match. The CDR3 runs to 14 residues. Germline V lookup: CDR1 ENHRY, CDR2 SYGVKD. The CDR3 DNA reads as TGTGCCATCAGTGATCACAGGGGCCCCTACGAGCAGTACGTC. It specifies CAISDHRGPYEQYV.

This clonotype has only a few counts. The chain links TRBV19 to TRBJ1-1; no clear D. V lost 3 bases, J lost 4 bases, and 6 bases lay in between. CDR1 is LNHDA and CDR2 is SQIVND in the germline V gene (reference sequence). The CDR3 totals 12 residues. The CDR3 DNA reads as TGTGCCAGTAGTATTAGGAGCACTGAAGCTTTCTTT. Protein sequence: CASSIRSTEAFF.

As concerns this clonotype: This sequence may be a read error, since a much larger clone differs from it by one base. Since no conserved phenylalanine or tryptophan closes the CDR3, a read error is the likely cause. The V gene is TRBV11-2, the J gene TRBJ1-1, with D tentatively TRBD1 (6 bases). The CDR3 totals 16 residues. Germline V CDR1 and CDR2: SGHAT, FQNNGV. V lost 4 bases and J lost 5, with 20 bases in between. In DNA, the CDR3 is TGTGCCAGCAGCTCAGGCTCCGGGGGGCTGTCGACTGAAGCTTTCATT. It codes for CASSSGSGGLSTEAFI.

This clonotype was observed a single time. The rearrangement links TRBV15 to TRBJ1-6, with TRBD1 matching 8 bases. The germline CDR1 and CDR2 sequences are LNHNV and YYDKDF (reference sequence). V trimming: 4 bases; J trimming: 8 bases; junction bases outside the gene matches: 7. There are 15 residues in the CDR3. The CDR3 sequence: CATSITTGADSPLHF. The CDR3 DNA reads as TGTGCCACCAGCATAACGACAGGGGCGGATTCACCCCTCCACTTT.

About this clonotype itself: One base away lies a much larger clone, so this may be a sequencing read error. The CDR3 here is CASSAPGSRGDTQYF. CDR3 coding DNA: TGTGCCAGCAGTGCCCCGGGCAGCCGGGGGGATACGCAGTATTTT. This chain links TRBV2 with TRBJ2-3; maybe TRBD2 (6 bases). The length of the CDR3 is 15 residues. V lost 4 bases and J lost 6, with 17 bases in between. Looked up from germline, CDR1 is SNHLY and CDR2 is FYNNEI.